This T cell receptor beta chain originates from a study of CD8+CD57+ T cells in acquired aplastic anemia. This clonotype was observed at least ten times. Genomic DNA served as template for TCR beta VDJ and CDR3 profiling. TCRdb itself ran the reads through MiXCR, one entry per CDR3 protein. In the table there are 200,000 to 250,000 distinct CDR3 sequences, roughly 33% of which are singletons. The source of this sequence is a human donor in good health, serving as a control. Sequenced material: sorted CD4+, CD8+, or CD8+CD57+ T cells (not recorded which) from PBMCs.

CDR3 nucleotides: TGCGCCAGCAGCCAGACGGGACTAGCGGGAGGGCTGGAGACCCAGTACTTC. It encodes CASSQTGLAGGLETQYF. The genes are TRBV4-1 and TRBJ2-5; 16 positions match TRBD2. V shed 3 bases, J shed 5 bases, and the junction held 6 bases outside the gene matches. Germline values: CDR1 MGHRA, CDR2 YSYEKL. The length of the CDR3 is 17 residues.